The sequence of this T cell receptor beta chain was determined in a study of cytomegalovirus exposure and HLA in healthy donors (TCRdb year 2017). For context, the study as a whole: According to an earlier analysis of 550 to 750 of the donors, roughly 180 million T cells yielded roughly 110 million unique TCR beta sequences and about 300 Gb of sequence data. Roughly 300 gigabases of sequencing data and about 92 million unique TCR sequences made up an early release that covered approximately 650 HLA-typed donors. Of the 350 to 450 genotyped donors, over 80% were placed in the genetic ancestry cluster associated with self-reported Caucasian donors. The study aimed to test whether cataloging public T cell receptors could reveal signatures of past pathogen exposure. The T cell repertoires of 670 or so subjects were profiled by immunosequencing and related to cytomegalovirus serostatus. In addition to the first cohort of around 670 subjects, a separate validation cohort of 120 different subjects was used. To predict cytomegalovirus infection status, the study combined high-throughput TCR immunosequencing, statistical association of individual TCRs with disease status, and machine learning. To study patterns of TCR occurrence, a later analysis re-analyzed previously published TCR beta repertoires from under 750 donors and added high-resolution HLA genotyping. Rather than using new phenotypic data, the later analysis identified candidate immune exposures from TCR beta sequences and from how often those sequences occurred across donors. In an earlier analysis of over 550 of the donors, high-throughput TCR beta sequencing was used to judge whether each TCR beta V gene segment behaved as functional or pseudogenic. Alongside the repertoire data, information on donor age, sex, ethnicity and CMV serostatus was compiled. Genome-wide SNP genotypes for about 60% of the roughly 700 donors were used in a later genetic analysis, which treated that subset as a discovery cohort. Every discovery cohort repertoire had been produced on one sequencing platform. HLA typing covered class I and class II loci at four-digit resolution. The number of typed donors differed by locus: roughly 629-640 for A, B, C, DRB1 and DQB1; 500 to 550 for DQA1; approximately 600 for DPA1; and roughly 470 for DPB1. Because of strong linkage in the cohort, roughly 5 DR-DQ haplotypes were treated as single units for association and clustering. On average, roughly 250,000 unique TCR beta nucleotide sequences were sequenced per donor among some 420 genotyped donors of the cohort, with around 19% of those sequences being non-productive. The paper as a whole reports these results and caveats: The only immune exposure information available for the cohort was CMV serostatus. Several of the top co-occurrence clusters appeared to be linked to parvovirus B19, influenza, CMV and Epstein-Barr virus, according to a later analysis. When HLA alleles, especially DR and DQ, strongly co-occurred, TCR associations were difficult to assign to individual alleles. A later genetic analysis associated a missense DCLRE1C variant with V-gene and J-gene trimming of TCR beta chains, and an independent cohort replicated the association. Most CMV-associated TCR beta chains appeared to be HLA-restricted in a later analysis, and the HLA associations seemed to be driven largely by CMV exposure. Linkage disequilibrium might explain the correlated functional status among segregating V segments, but an unknown experimental factor could not be ruled out. Because HLA typing was missing for some donors at each locus, association tests included only the typed subset. The study listed over 150 TCR beta chains as associated with cytomegalovirus. Because the 87-base-pair reads could not distinguish some IMGT-functional V segments, including TRBV6-2 and TRBV6-3, those segments were excluded. The classifier was reported to diagnose cytomegalovirus status with high specificity and sensitivity in both the original cohort and the validation cohort. In this cohort, only TCR beta chains were sequenced, and detectable features were limited by the absence of alpha or paired-chain data. A few of the identified cytomegalovirus-associated TCR beta chains were confirmed in vitro to be specific for cytomegalovirus antigens. Most TCR sequences were seen in very few donors, while some public TCRs were found in many individuals. Compared with the 666-donor mean, donors in an Asian-associated ancestry cluster had fewer N-insertions in productive TCRs, according to a later genetic analysis. In a later analysis, HLA-associated TCR beta chains showed more clonal expansion and lower generation probabilities than non-associated chains that were equally common. According to the authors, the approach could potentially be generalized to other disease states and immunological phenotypes. In an earlier analysis of roughly 500 of the donors, most TCR beta V segments appeared in productive rearrangements about 87% or about 30% of the time, broadly matching IMGT annotations. A further reported finding was that TCR beta sequences accurately predicted the HLA-A and HLA-B alleles for most subjects in the first cohort. At a false discovery rate of 0.05, a later analysis linked 15,000 to 20,000 TCR beta sequences to specific HLA alleles. According to a later analysis, TCR association rates differed among HLA loci, with DRB1 alleles showing the most associated TCRs and HLA-C alleles showing the fewest. Because counts were too low, seventeen rarely observed V segments, including chromosome 9 orphons, were left out of the earlier analysis of 500 to 750 of the donors. A cluster of highly shared sequence variants was judged likely to represent a technical artifact of the sequencing pipeline. The presence/absence analyses assumed that sequencing depth was roughly uniform across donors, and that assumption may not be true.

Details on this clone: Its antigen specificity is not known. No much larger clone exists at a distance of one base, and base qualities are not known.

CDR1 is given as MNHNY and CDR2 as SVGAGI, both from the germline V gene (reference sequence). V sheds 5 bases and J sheds 6 bases, leaving 15 bases between their ends. Taken from cysteine to phenylalanine, the CDR3 has 14 residues. Only the CDR3 portion is preserved as DNA: 42 bases, with reading frame beginning at the first base. Receptor amplification or capture employed the immunoSEQ multiplex PCR assay. For the multiplex PCR, a mixture combining 60 forward primers for TCR Vbeta segments and 13 reverse primers for TCR Jbeta segments was used. The CDR3 region of rearranged TCR beta genes was amplified from genomic DNA with a multiplex PCR assay. On the Illumina HiSeq System, the amplified TCR beta libraries were sequenced as 87-base-pair reads. Regarding the original processing steps: Across the roughly 700 repertoires, a later analysis counted tens of millions of unique TCR beta chains, 9.5 million to 13 million of which were shared by at least two donors. To remove PCR and sequencing errors, raw reads were error-corrected and collapsed into unique sequences using a nearest-neighbor algorithm that merged closely related sequences. To assign V, D and J gene segments, CDR3 sequences were aligned to IMGT reference sequences. For a sequence to be retained, a match of at least six nucleotides was required to both a V gene segment and a J gene segment. A rearrangement was called productive if the CDR3 had no stop codons and remained in frame with V and J, and every other rearrangement was called non-productive. CDR3 was defined according to IMGT convention as the region running from the second conserved V-encoded cysteine to the conserved J-encoded phenylalanine. Sequences without an unambiguous match to a single V gene segment were excluded from the earlier analysis of a few hundred of the donors. In an earlier analysis of several hundred of the donors, a V segment was called functional when productive rearrangements were above 56.7%, and segregating when the standard deviation between donors exceeded 5%. To diagnose cytomegalovirus status from the catalog of TCR beta chain sequences, a statistical classification framework was built. In a later analysis, TCR nucleotide sequences were compared against IMGT/GENE-DB human TR gene sequences so that V and J genes could be assigned. The TCRdist pipeline was used in a later analysis to assign CDR3 sequences and most-parsimonious VDJ recombination scenarios. In a later analysis, each TCR beta chain was defined by its CDR3 amino acid sequence together with its V-gene family, and reads lacking a unique V-gene family were excluded. In a later analysis, several hundred highly shared, low-generation-probability nucleotide sequences were removed to address suspected cross-contamination and a sequencing artifact. A later analysis calculated a clonal expansion index for each public chain from normalized within-repertoire ranks of inferred template counts. In a later analysis, generation probabilities were computed with a VDJ recombination model fitted to out-of-frame rearrangements, and the resulting probabilities were checked against IGoR. Hypergeometric tests were used in a later analysis to score TCR-TCR, TCR-HLA and TCR-CMV co-occurrence, with a repertoire-size bias correction applied to the TCR pairs. False discovery rates were estimated in a later analysis by permuting HLA or CMV assignments 20 times. A later analysis grouped co-occurring TCRs with DBSCAN, adding TCRdist sequence similarity when clustering within HLA-allele-positive subsets. Co-occurrence clustering excluded repertoires with fewer than 30,000 or more than 120,000 public chains, plus five with anomalous nucleotide sharing. The table comes from immuneACCESS by way of TCRdb, which keeps in-frame sequences with V and J called. Part of the clones is missing from these tables; in studies checked, under half for an unresolved V gene and the rest for unknown reasons. V, J and clone size are taken as reported in that table, and D and trimming were inferred from the DNA itself. This sample has 150,000 to 200,000 clones in its table, and approximately 70% of those were observed once. The ten most abundant clones make up 6% to 7.5% of the sample.

In total, more than 500 healthy bone marrow donors made up the cohort. All cohort members were sampled while nominally healthy, although unrecorded immune exposures were likely present. The donor was CMV seropositive and belonged to the group of 250 to 350 seropositive cohort members. Every donor gave a peripheral blood sample, and the peripheral blood mononuclear cells from that sample were used for TCR beta sequencing. Genomic DNA extraction from the blood cell samples was performed with the Qiagen DNeasy Blood Extraction Kit. Rearrangement joined TRBV6-6 to TRBJ2-3; tentative D gene TRBD1, with 6 bases matching. This TCR derives from a man aged 35 to 55 in good health and CMV-seropositive. Sample: PBMCs. The CDR3 reads CASSPPQRGDTQYF. The nucleotide sequence reads as follows: TGTGCCAGCAGTCCACCCCAGAGGGGGGATACGCAGTATTTT.